This TCR beta chain is from a study of T cell responses to AZD1222 COVID-19 vaccine (dated by TCRdb to the early 2020s). For context, the study as a whole: AZD1222 recipients with second doses at about 4 weeks or about 12 weeks were pooled, because spike-specific TCR depth and breadth did not differ between schedules. TCR sequencing was performed for about 250 trial participants, of whom 200 to 220 were given two doses of AZD1222 and some 26 were given two doses of MenACWY control vaccine. Trial participants were enrolled by age into subgroups of 18-55, 56-69 and 70-plus years, and about 150, 27 and 61 TCR-sequenced participants, respectively, were included in these subgroups. Overall study outcomes, separate from this receptor: In the small 56-69-year group, the increase in depth fell short of significance, most likely because of low power. Participants were mostly white British, with more females than males. The authors suggested clonal diversity may have been underestimated. Nearly half of unique spike-specific TCRs reportedly recognized epitopes outside regions mutated in the B.1.351 and B.1.1.7 variants. After two AZD1222 doses, spike-specific TCR breadth and depth were significantly higher than at day 0 and than in MenACWY recipients. No day 14 peak-response samples were available, so repertoires were characterized only after the peak T cell response. Conclusions about previously exposed vaccinees are limited, since just a handful of AZD1222 recipients were seropositive for SARS-CoV-2 at baseline. The whole spike protein was spanned by vaccine-associated CD4 TCRs, and dominant responses were seen in regions 160-218 and 743-854.

A note on this clone: The clone's antigen remains unknown. The record has no base qualities; no much larger clone is one base away.

The label giving this sample's time point can be read as: baseline before first vaccination. Samples from vaccinated people were obtained from the UK trials COV001 and COV002, which included a single-blind randomized controlled phase 2/3 trial of AZD1222 (ChAdOx1 nCoV-19) in healthy adults. For TCRbeta chain sequencing, PBMC samples from trial participants were taken at day 0 and at day 28 after the second dose. V and J are trimmed by 4 bases and 5 bases, and the gene matches miss 4 bases of the junction. The CDR3 starts with the cysteine, ends with the phenylalanine, and has 13 residues. The entry retains the CDR3 DNA only, 39 bases that are in frame from base 1. In the germline V gene, CDR1 corresponds to SGHDT and CDR2 to YYEEEE. The CDR3 regions of human TCRbeta chains were analyzed by immunosequencing. The paper's processing steps were these. Repertoire TCRs were checked for matches against a reference library of SARS-CoV-2-specific TCRs that had been generated using the MIRA antigen-specificity platform. Breadth was defined as the fraction of unique TCRs that were SARS-CoV-2-associated, and depth was defined as the fraction of total T cells that were SARS-CoV-2-associated. Each spike-specific TCR was assigned to its reactive spike region and to a CD4 or CD8 class using the MIRA data. Log10-transformed breadth and depth values were compared by one-way ANOVA with Sidak's multiple comparisons tests. TCRdb took this table from immuneACCESS and kept in-frame rearrangements with V and J called. Such tables lack part of the clones; where checked against another copy, unresolved V genes explain under half of the gap, and the rest is unexplained. That table is the source of V, J and clone size, and D and trimming were worked out from the DNA. Counted in this sample were 65,000 to 100,000 clones; more than 75% of them appeared once. Clones ranked in the top ten supply roughly 21% of the sample.

The clonotype comes from an adult in good health. The sequenced sample was peripheral blood, obtained on day 0 of AZD1222 vaccination. The chain employs TRBV5-6 and TRBJ2-5, with TRBD1 matching 8 junction bases. The DNA reads as follows: TGTGCCAGCAGCCTACGGACAGGGGAGACCCAGTACTTC. Its translation is CASSLRTGETQYF.